This is a list of T cell receptor beta chains from one sample in a study of T cells in Graves' hyperthyroidism and ophthalmopathy. TCRdb analysed the multiplex PCR reads with MiXCR anew, one entry per CDR3 protein. The sample contains around 690,000 distinct CDR3 sequences, roughly 17% of which appear only once. The specimen sequenced was blood. The receptors were gathered from a man between 50 and 59 years old with Graves' hyperthyroidism. Both conserved end residues are part of each CDR3. D genes are given only for firm matches. A row's size may be missing; if present it is once, few, many or a size class.

CDR3 DNA: TGTGCCATCAGTGAATCCGGAGAGGTAGCGGGAGGGGACGAGCAGTACTTC
CDR3 protein: CAISESGEVAGGDEQYF
J gene: TRBJ2-7
clone size: -
D gene: TRBD2
V gene: TRBV10-3

CDR3 DNA: TGTGCCAGCAGAACTAGCGGGAGTGTGAATGAGCAGTTCTTC
CDR3 protein: CASRTSGSVNEQFF
J gene: TRBJ2-1
clone size: -
D gene: TRBD2
V gene: TRBV12-3/TRBV12-4

CDR3 DNA: TGTGCCAACAGTTTACGGACAGGGCCGGTAACTAATGAAAAACTGTTTTTT
CDR3 protein: CANSLRTGPVTNEKLFF
J gene: TRBJ1-4
clone size: few
D gene: TRBD1
V gene: TRBV27

CDR3 DNA: TGTGCCAGCAGCGCCGAACAGGGGAATATCGGGGGGAGCCGGGTAGATACGCAGTATTTT
CDR3 protein: CASSAEQGNIGGSRVDTQYF
J gene: TRBJ2-3
clone size: -
D gene: -
V gene: TRBV9

CDR3 DNA: TGTGCCAGCAGCACTTTTGACAGGGGTCGCAATCAGCCCCAGCATTTT
CDR3 protein: CASSTFDRGRNQPQHF
J gene: TRBJ1-5
clone size: few
D gene: TRBD1
V gene: TRBV5-5

CDR3 DNA: TGTGCCAGCAGTTACAGCGGATCCCAAGAGACCCAGTACTTC
CDR3 protein: CASSYSGSQETQYF
J gene: TRBJ2-5
clone size: many
D gene: -
V gene: TRBV6-2/TRBV6-3

CDR3 DNA: TGTGCCAGCAGTTTATTTAGAGCGGGAGTTACAGATACGCAGTATTTT
CDR3 protein: CASSLFRAGVTDTQYF
J gene: TRBJ2-3
clone size: many
D gene: TRBD2
V gene: TRBV28

CDR3 DNA: TGTGCCAGCAGCTTAAAGATCGGCAATCAGCCCCAGCATTTT
CDR3 protein: CASSLKIGNQPQHF
J gene: TRBJ1-5
clone size: -
D gene: -
V gene: TRBV5-8

CDR3 DNA: TGTGCCAGCAGGCGTACGTATGGGCGGCCCCACGAGACCCAGTACTTC
CDR3 protein: CASRRTYGRPHETQYF
J gene: TRBJ2-5
clone size: -
D gene: -
V gene: TRBV28

CDR3 DNA: TGTGCCAGCAGTTTACCTCAGGGTCCGGTTTACAATGAGCAGTTCTTC
CDR3 protein: CASSLPQGPVYNEQFF
J gene: TRBJ2-1
clone size: few
D gene: -
V gene: TRBV28

CDR3 DNA: TGCGCCAGCAGCTTGTCTTGGACTAGCGCGGAAAATACAGATACGCAGTATTTT
CDR3 protein: CASSLSWTSAENTDTQYF
J gene: TRBJ2-3
clone size: -
D gene: TRBD2
V gene: TRBV5-1

CDR3 DNA: TGTGCCAGCAGGAGGGGGACTAGCGGGGACTCAGATACGCAGTATTTT
CDR3 protein: CASRRGTSGDSDTQYF
J gene: TRBJ2-3
clone size: -
D gene: TRBD2
V gene: TRBV2

CDR3 DNA: TGCGCCAGCAGCCTGAAGAGCGGGACCTCCTACGAGCAGTACTTC
CDR3 protein: CASSLKSGTSYEQYF
J gene: TRBJ2-7
clone size: few
D gene: TRBD2
V gene: TRBV5-1

CDR3 DNA: TGTGCCAGCAGCTCGTATGGGGCACAAGATACGCAGTATTTT
CDR3 protein: CASSSYGAQDTQYF
J gene: TRBJ2-3
clone size: many
D gene: -
V gene: TRBV7-2

CDR3 DNA: TGTGCCAGCAACCACCAGGCAGGATCCTACGAGCAGTACTTC
CDR3 protein: CASNHQAGSYEQYF
J gene: TRBJ2-7
clone size: -
D gene: -
V gene: TRBV6-1

CDR3 DNA: TGCGCCAGCAGTGACGGGGGGGTAGGCTATGGCTACACCTTC
CDR3 protein: CASSDGGVGYGYTF
J gene: TRBJ1-2
clone size: many
D gene: -
V gene: TRBV10-2

CDR3 DNA: TGTGCCAGTAGTCTTAGGTCACCCTACAATGAGCAGTTCTTC
CDR3 protein: CASSLRSPYNEQFF
J gene: TRBJ2-1
clone size: few
D gene: -
V gene: TRBV19

CDR3 DNA: TGTGCCAGCAGCCAAGGTGGAGCGGCGACAGATACGCAGTATTTT
CDR3 protein: CASSQGGAATDTQYF
J gene: TRBJ2-3
clone size: many
D gene: -
V gene: TRBV14

CDR3 DNA: TGCGCCAGCAGCCACCCCCGACAGTCTGGGGCCAACGTCCTGACTTTC
CDR3 protein: CASSHPRQSGANVLTF
J gene: TRBJ2-6
clone size: many
D gene: -
V gene: TRBV5-1

CDR3 DNA: TGTGCCAGTAGAGCTACGGGGGATACCTACGAGCAGTACTTC
CDR3 protein: CASRATGDTYEQYF
J gene: TRBJ2-7
clone size: few
D gene: -
V gene: TRBV19

CDR3 DNA: TGTGCCAGCAGTTTGTCCAGGGCGTGGGGCTACACCTTC
CDR3 protein: CASSLSRAWGYTF
J gene: TRBJ1-2
clone size: many
D gene: -
V gene: TRBV27

CDR3 DNA: TGCGCCAGCAGCTCTCTAGCGTTACAAGAGACCCAGTACTTC
CDR3 protein: CASSSLALQETQYF
J gene: TRBJ2-5
clone size: -
D gene: -
V gene: TRBV4-1

CDR3 DNA: TGTGCCAGCAGTGGGGCCGGGACAGTTAATGAAAAACTGTTTTTT
CDR3 protein: CASSGAGTVNEKLFF
J gene: TRBJ1-4
clone size: many
D gene: TRBD1
V gene: TRBV28

CDR3 DNA: TGTGCCAGCAGCACTACGGGGCCCTCTGAAGCTTTCTTT
CDR3 protein: CASSTTGPSEAFF
J gene: TRBJ1-1
clone size: -
D gene: -
V gene: TRBV7-2

CDR3 DNA: TGTGCCAGCAGTGGGCACAGCCTCACCGGGGAGCTGTTTTTT
CDR3 protein: CASSGHSLTGELFF
J gene: TRBJ2-2
clone size: many
D gene: -
V gene: TRBV28

CDR3 DNA: TGTGCCAGCAGCACGGGACTAGCGGGAGTTGTCGACAATGAGCAGTTCTTC
CDR3 protein: CASSTGLAGVVDNEQFF
J gene: TRBJ2-1
clone size: -
D gene: TRBD2
V gene: TRBV7-2

CDR3 DNA: TGTGCCTGCCCTCTTAGACCACTATACTACAATGAGCAGTTCTTC
CDR3 protein: CACPLRPLYYNEQFF
J gene: TRBJ2-1
clone size: many
D gene: -
V gene: TRBV30

CDR3 DNA: TGCAGTGCTAGCGGGTTGAGCTCCTACGAGCAGTACTTC
CDR3 protein: CSASGLSSYEQYF
J gene: TRBJ2-7
clone size: many
D gene: -
V gene: TRBV20-1

CDR3 DNA: TGTGCCAGCGACCCCAGGGGGGAAGTGAACACTGAAGCTTTCTTT
CDR3 protein: CASDPRGEVNTEAFF
J gene: TRBJ1-1
clone size: many
D gene: TRBD1
V gene: TRBV7-9

CDR3 DNA: TGTGCCAGCAGCCGCGGTTCCGAGCAGTACTTC
CDR3 protein: CASSRGSEQYF
J gene: TRBJ2-7
clone size: -
D gene: -
V gene: TRBV5-6

CDR3 DNA: TGTGCCACCAGCAGATCGGGACAAGAAGCTTTCTTT
CDR3 protein: CATSRSGQEAFF
J gene: TRBJ1-1
clone size: few
D gene: -
V gene: TRBV15

CDR3 DNA: TGTGCCAGCAGTTATTCGGGCCGAAGCACTGAAGCTTTCTTT
CDR3 protein: CASSYSGRSTEAFF
J gene: TRBJ1-1
clone size: many
D gene: -
V gene: TRBV27

CDR3 DNA: TGTGCCAGCAGTACCGGGACAGGGACCTACAATGAGCAGTTCTTC
CDR3 protein: CASSTGTGTYNEQFF
J gene: TRBJ2-1
clone size: many
D gene: TRBD1
V gene: TRBV6-1

CDR3 DNA: TGTGCCAGTAGACAGGGTCCTAGCACAGATACGCAGTATTTT
CDR3 protein: CASRQGPSTDTQYF
J gene: TRBJ2-3
clone size: -
D gene: TRBD1
V gene: TRBV27

CDR3 DNA: TGCGCCAGCAGCCTCCGGGACAAACAGACTAGCGGGGCCTACGAGCAGTACTTC
CDR3 protein: CASSLRDKQTSGAYEQYF
J gene: TRBJ2-7
clone size: few
D gene: TRBD2
V gene: TRBV5-1

CDR3 DNA: TGCAGTGCTCAGAGCCGGGACAGGGGCCACGAGCAGTACTTC
CDR3 protein: CSAQSRDRGHEQYF
J gene: TRBJ2-7
clone size: -
D gene: TRBD1
V gene: TRBV20-1

CDR3 DNA: TGCAGTGCTAGAACGAGACAGGTAGTTAACACTGAAGCTTTCTTT
CDR3 protein: CSARTRQVVNTEAFF
J gene: TRBJ1-1
clone size: many
D gene: -
V gene: TRBV20-1

CDR3 DNA: TGTGCCAGCAGTGAGGAAGCCTACGAGCAGTACTTC
CDR3 protein: CASSEEAYEQYF
J gene: TRBJ2-7
clone size: many
D gene: -
V gene: TRBV2

CDR3 DNA: TGTGCCAGCAGCTTAGTTCGGGACTTAACCGGGGAGCTGTTTTTT
CDR3 protein: CASSLVRDLTGELFF
J gene: TRBJ2-2
clone size: few
D gene: -
V gene: TRBV7-9